This T cell receptor (beta chain) was captured in a study of T cell responses to AZD1222 COVID-19 vaccine (dated by TCRdb to the early 2020s). Regarding the study in general: Because spike-specific TCR depth and breadth did not differ between the two schedules, AZD1222 recipients who got a second dose at roughly 4 weeks were pooled with those who got a second dose at roughly 12 weeks. A total of more than 230 trial participants underwent TCR sequencing, of whom about 210 received two doses of AZD1222 and about 25 received two doses of the MenACWY control vaccine. Trial participants were enrolled by age into 18-55, 56-69 and 70-plus year subgroups, with around 150, 28 and 57 TCR-sequenced participants respectively. Points the paper makes about the study in general: The 56-69-year group was small, and its depth increase did not reach significance, likely because of low power. Nearly half of unique spike-specific TCRs reportedly recognized epitopes outside regions mutated in the B.1.351 and B.1.1.7 variants. Participants were mostly white British, with more females than males. The authors suggested clonal diversity may have been underestimated. Because no day 14 peak-response samples were available, the repertoires could be characterized only after the peak T cell response. Vaccine-associated CD4 TCRs spanned the whole spike protein, with dominant responses in regions 160-218 and 743-854. After two AZD1222 doses, both the breadth and the depth of spike-specific TCRs were significantly higher than at day 0 and than in MenACWY recipients. Conclusions about previously exposed vaccinees are limited, since just six AZD1222 recipients were seropositive for SARS-CoV-2 at baseline.

The CDR3 regions of human TCRbeta chains were analyzed by immunosequencing. Processing in the source paper ran as follows. TCRs in the repertoires were matched against a reference library of SARS-CoV-2-specific TCRs that had been generated with the MIRA antigen-specificity platform. Breadth was defined as the fraction of unique TCRs that were SARS-CoV-2-associated. Depth was defined as the fraction of total T cells that were SARS-CoV-2-associated. Using the MIRA data, each spike-specific TCR was mapped to the spike region that the TCR reacts to and placed in a CD4 or CD8 class. Log10-transformed breadth and depth values were compared by one-way ANOVA with Sidak's multiple comparisons tests. What TCRdb holds here is the immuneACCESS table cut down to in-frame rearrangements. Part of the clones is not present; checked against another copy, under half of the missing clones reflect an unresolved V gene, and the others are unexplained. V, J and clone size are taken as reported in that table, and D and trimming were inferred from the DNA itself. Within this sample are tens of thousands of clones, with 75% to 85% of them counted one time only. The top ten hold roughly half of the sample.

Reading the label with the study, this specimen's time point is: baseline before first vaccination. Vaccinee samples came from UK trials COV001 and COV002, including a single-blind randomized controlled phase 2/3 trial of AZD1222 (ChAdOx1 nCoV-19) in healthy adults. For TCRbeta chain sequencing, PBMC samples were collected from trial participants at day 0 and at day 28 after the second dose. As for this clone: Its antigen remains unidentified. Per-base quality was not reported, and no clone a single base away is much larger than it.

This clonotype originated in an adult in good health. Sequencing was performed on peripheral blood, taken on day 0 of AZD1222 vaccination.

In nucleotides, the sequence is TGTGCCAGCAGCCAAGGTTTCTCTAGCGGACCCACCTACGAGCAGTACTTC. Translated, it gives CASSQGFSSGPTYEQYF. The chain is encoded by TRBV14 joined to TRBJ2-7; 7 nucleotides in the junction match TRBD2. The germline V end is reduced by 1 base and the J end by 2 bases; junction bases left unmatched: 11. The germline V gene supplies CDR1 SGHDN and CDR2 FVKESK. The CDR3 covers 17 residues, taking in both the cysteine and the phenylalanine. Kept here is only the CDR3 DNA, which spans 51 bases and is read in frame from base 1.